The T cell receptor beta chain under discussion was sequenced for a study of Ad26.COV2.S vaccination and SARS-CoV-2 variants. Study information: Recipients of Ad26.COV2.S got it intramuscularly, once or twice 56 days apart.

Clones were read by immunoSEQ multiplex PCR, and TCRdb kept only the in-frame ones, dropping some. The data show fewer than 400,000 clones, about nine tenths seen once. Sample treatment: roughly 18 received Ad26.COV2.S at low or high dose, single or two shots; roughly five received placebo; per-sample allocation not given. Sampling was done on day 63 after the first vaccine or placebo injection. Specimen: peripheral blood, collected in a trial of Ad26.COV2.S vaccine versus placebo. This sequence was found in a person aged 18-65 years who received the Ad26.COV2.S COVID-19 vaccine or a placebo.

The CDR3 coding sequence is TGCAGCGCCGGGACGGACTATGGCTACACCTTC. Translation: CSAGTDYGYTF. This chain uses TRBV29-1 with TRBJ1-2, with D possibly being TRBD1 (5 bases). CDR1 and CDR2 from the germline V gene are SQVTM and ANQGSEA. The CDR3 totals 11 residues. V lost 7 bases and J 3 bases, leaving 9 bases between the germline ends.